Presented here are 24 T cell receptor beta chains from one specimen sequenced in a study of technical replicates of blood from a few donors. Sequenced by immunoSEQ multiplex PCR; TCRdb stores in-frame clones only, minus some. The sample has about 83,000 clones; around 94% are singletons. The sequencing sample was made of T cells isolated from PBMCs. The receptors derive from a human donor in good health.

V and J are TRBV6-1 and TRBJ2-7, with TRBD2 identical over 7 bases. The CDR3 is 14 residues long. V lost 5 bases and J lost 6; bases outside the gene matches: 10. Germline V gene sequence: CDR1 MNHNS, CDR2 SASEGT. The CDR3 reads CASSPPGLSFEQYF. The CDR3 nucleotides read TGTGCCAGCAGTCCGCCGGGACTATCGTTCGAGCAGTACTTC.

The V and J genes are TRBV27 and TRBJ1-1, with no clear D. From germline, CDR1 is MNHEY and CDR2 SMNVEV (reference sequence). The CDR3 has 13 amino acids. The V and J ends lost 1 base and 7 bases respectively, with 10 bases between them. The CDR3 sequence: CASSLFLGSEAFF. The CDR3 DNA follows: TGTGCCAGCAGTTTATTCCTAGGTAGTGAAGCTTTCTTT.

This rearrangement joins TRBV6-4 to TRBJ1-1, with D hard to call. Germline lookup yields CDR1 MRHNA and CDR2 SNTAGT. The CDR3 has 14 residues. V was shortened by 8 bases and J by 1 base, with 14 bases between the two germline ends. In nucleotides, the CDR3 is TGTGCCAGCTCCCGGGAAGTTGAGAACACTGAAGCTTTCTTT. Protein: CASSREVENTEAFF.

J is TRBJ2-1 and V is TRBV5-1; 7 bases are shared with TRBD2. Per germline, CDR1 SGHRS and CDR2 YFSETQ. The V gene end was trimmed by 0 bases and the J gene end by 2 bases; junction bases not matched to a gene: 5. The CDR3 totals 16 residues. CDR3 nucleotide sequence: TGCGCCAGCAGCTTGGAGGTAGCGGGTCCCTACAATGAGCAGTTCTTC. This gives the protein CASSLEVAGPYNEQFF.

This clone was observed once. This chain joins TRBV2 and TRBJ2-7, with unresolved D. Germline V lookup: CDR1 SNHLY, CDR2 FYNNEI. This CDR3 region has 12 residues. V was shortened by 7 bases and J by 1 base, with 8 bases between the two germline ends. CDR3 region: CASTSKSYEQYF. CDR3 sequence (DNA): TGTGCCAGCACTTCTAAGTCCTACGAGCAGTACTTC.

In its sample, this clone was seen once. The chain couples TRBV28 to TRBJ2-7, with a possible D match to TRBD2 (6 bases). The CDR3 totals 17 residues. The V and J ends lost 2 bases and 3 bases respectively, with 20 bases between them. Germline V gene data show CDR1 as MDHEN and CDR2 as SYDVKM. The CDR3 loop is CASSLRAGFYTDYEQYF. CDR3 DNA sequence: TGTGCCAGCAGTTTACGGGCGGGGTTTTATACAGACTACGAGCAGTACTTC.

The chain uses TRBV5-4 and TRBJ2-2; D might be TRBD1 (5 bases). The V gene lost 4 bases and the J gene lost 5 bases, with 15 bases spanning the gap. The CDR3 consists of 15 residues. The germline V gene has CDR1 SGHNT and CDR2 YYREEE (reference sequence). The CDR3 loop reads CASSQGVGLTGELFF. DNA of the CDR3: TGTGCCAGCAGCCAAGGAGTGGGGCTGACCGGGGAGCTGTTTTTT.

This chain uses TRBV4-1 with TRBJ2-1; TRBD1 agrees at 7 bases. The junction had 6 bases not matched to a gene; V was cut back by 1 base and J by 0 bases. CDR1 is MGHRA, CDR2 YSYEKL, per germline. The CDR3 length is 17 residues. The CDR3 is CASSQGQGSSSYNEQFF. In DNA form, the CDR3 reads TGCGCCAGCAGCCAAGGACAGGGCTCAAGCTCCTACAATGAGCAGTTCTTC.

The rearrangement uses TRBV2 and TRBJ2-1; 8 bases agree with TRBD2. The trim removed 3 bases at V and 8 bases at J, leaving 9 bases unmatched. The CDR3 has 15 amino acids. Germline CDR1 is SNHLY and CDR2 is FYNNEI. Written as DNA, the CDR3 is TGTGCCAGCAGTGACAGCGGGAGCAGTCTCCATGAGCAGTTCTTC. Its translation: CASSDSGSSLHEQFF.

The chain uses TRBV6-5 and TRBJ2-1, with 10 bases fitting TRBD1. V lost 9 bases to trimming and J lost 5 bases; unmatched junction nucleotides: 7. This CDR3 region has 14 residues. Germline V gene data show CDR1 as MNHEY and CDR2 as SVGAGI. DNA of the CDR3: TGTGCCAGTAGACAGGGGGCTATGGACAATGAGCAGTTCTTC. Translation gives CASRQGAMDNEQFF.

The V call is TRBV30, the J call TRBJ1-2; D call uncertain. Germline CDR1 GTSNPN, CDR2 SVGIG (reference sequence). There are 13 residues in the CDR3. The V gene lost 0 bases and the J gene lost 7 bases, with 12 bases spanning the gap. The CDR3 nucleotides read TGTGCCTGGAGTGTCTCGGGATTTAGTGGCTACACCTTC. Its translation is CAWSVSGFSGYTF.

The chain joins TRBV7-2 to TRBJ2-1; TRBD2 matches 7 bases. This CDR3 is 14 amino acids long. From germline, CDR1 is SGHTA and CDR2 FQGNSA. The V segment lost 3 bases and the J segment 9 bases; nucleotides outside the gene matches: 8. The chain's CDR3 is CASSFWAGEREQFF. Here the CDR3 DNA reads TGTGCCAGCAGCTTCTGGGCGGGAGAGCGTGAGCAGTTCTTC.

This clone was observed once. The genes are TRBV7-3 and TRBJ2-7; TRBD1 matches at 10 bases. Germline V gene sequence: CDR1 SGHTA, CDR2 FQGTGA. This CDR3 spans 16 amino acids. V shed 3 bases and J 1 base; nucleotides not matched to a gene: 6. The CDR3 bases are TGTGCCAGCAGCTTGGGGACAGGGGCAGGATCCTACGAGCAGTACTTC. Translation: CASSLGTGAGSYEQYF.

This CDR3 reads CASSLGTGGEKLFF. Here the CDR3 DNA reads TGCGCCAGCAGCTTGGGGACAGGGGGAGAAAAACTGTTTTTT. The chain couples TRBV5-1 to TRBJ1-4, with TRBD1 identical over 10 bases. The germline V gene has CDR1 SGHRS and CDR2 YFSETQ. The CDR3 extends over 14 amino acids. V lost 0 bases to trimming and J lost 8 bases; unmatched junction nucleotides: 1.

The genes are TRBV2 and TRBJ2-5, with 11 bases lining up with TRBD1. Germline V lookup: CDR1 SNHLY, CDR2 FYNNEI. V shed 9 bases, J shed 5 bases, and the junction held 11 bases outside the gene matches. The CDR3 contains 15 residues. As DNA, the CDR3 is TGTGCCAGTTGGCGAGGACAGGGGGCAAAGGAGACCCAGTACTTC. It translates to CASWRGQGAKETQYF. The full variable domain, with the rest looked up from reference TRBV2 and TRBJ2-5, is EPEVTQTPSHQVTQMGQEVILRCVPISNHLYFYWYRQILGQKVEFLVSFYNNEISEKSEIFDDQFSVERPDGSNFTLKIRSTKLEDSAMYFCASWRGQGAKETQYFGPGTRLLVL.

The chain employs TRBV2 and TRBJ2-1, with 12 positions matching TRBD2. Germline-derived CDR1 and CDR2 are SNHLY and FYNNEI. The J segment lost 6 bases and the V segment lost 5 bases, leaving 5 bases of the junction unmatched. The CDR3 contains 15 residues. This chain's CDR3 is CASSLAGGLVNEQFF. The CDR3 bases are TGTGCCAGCAGTCTAGCGGGGGGGCTGGTCAATGAGCAGTTCTTC.

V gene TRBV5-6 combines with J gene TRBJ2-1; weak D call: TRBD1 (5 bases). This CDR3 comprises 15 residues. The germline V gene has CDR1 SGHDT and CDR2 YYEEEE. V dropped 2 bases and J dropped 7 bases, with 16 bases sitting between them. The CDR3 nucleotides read TGTGCCAGCAGCTTTGAAGGGGCAAATTATAATGAGCAGTTCTTC. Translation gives CASSFEGANYNEQFF. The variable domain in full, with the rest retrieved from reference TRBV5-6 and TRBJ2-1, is DAGVTQSPTHLIKTRGQQVTLRCSPKSGHDTVSWYQQALGQGPQFIFQYYEEEERQRGNFPDRFSGHQFPNYSSELNVNALLLGDSALYLCASSFEGANYNEQFFGPGTRLTVL.

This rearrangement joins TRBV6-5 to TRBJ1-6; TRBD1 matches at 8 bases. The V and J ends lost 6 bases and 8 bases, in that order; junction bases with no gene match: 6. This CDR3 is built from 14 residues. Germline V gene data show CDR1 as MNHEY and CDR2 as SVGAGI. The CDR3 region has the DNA TGTGCCAGCAGCCCGACAGGGGTCGATTCACCCCTCCACTTT. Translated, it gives CASSPTGVDSPLHF.

CDR3 in DNA: TGTGCCAGCTCAGAGATCGGAGCGGGGCCAGATACGCAGTATTTT. As protein: CASSEIGAGPDTQYF. The chain links TRBV27 to TRBJ2-3; TRBD2 aligns across 7 bases. Germline CDR1 MNHEY, CDR2 SMNVEV (reference sequence). This CDR3 region has 15 residues. Trimming took 8 bases from V and 4 from J; bases not matched to a gene: 12.

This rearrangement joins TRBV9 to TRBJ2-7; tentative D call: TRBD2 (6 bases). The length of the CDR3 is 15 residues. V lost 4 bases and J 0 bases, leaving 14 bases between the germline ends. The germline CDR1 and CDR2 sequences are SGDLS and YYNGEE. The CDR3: CASSPTDGSSYEQYF. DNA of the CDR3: TGTGCCAGCAGCCCGACGGACGGGAGCTCCTACGAGCAGTACTTC.

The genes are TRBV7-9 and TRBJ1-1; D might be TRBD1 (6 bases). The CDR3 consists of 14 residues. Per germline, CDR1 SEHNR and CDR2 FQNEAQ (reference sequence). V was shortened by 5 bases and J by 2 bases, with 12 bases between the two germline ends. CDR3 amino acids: CASSAQQGNTEAFF. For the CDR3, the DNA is TGTGCCAGCAGCGCTCAACAGGGAAACACTGAAGCTTTCTTT.

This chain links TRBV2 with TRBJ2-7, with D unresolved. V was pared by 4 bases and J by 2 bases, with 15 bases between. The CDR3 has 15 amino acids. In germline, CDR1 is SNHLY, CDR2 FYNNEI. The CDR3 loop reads CASSGRITQTYEQYF. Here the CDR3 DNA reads TGTGCCAGCAGTGGCCGCATTACACAAACCTACGAGCAGTACTTC.

CDR3 sequence: CASSQEGGSGYTEAFF. In DNA, the CDR3 is TGCGCCAGCAGCCAAGAAGGGGGATCTGGGTACACTGAAGCTTTCTTT. The genes are TRBV4-1 and TRBJ1-1; maybe TRBD1 (6 bases). Per germline, CDR1 MGHRA and CDR2 YSYEKL. V lost 0 bases to trimming and J lost 3 bases, with 14 bases between them. This CDR3 is built from 16 residues.

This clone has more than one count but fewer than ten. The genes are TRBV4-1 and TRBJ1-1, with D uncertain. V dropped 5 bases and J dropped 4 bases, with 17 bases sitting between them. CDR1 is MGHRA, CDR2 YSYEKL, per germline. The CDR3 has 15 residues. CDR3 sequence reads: CASSRREVGRTEAFF. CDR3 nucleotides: TGCGCCAGCAGCAGGAGGGAGGTTGGTCGCACTGAAGCTTTCTTT.